In its sample, the clone carrying this T cell receptor (beta chain) was seen once. This entry belongs to a study of blood T cell repertoires in COVID-19. Study-level information: Researchers got acute and convalescent COVID-19 samples from the United States, Italy and Spain. Sources were T cells, B-cell-depleted T cells, or PBMCs; the material itself was cDNA or gDNA.

V shed 5 bases and J 1 base; nucleotides not matched to a gene: 7. Germline V gives CDR1 SGHAT, CDR2 FQDESV (reference sequence). The CDR3 is 15 residues long. Per the original data handling: Nucleated cell number was recorded as an estimate derived from reference gene primer amplification. Generated by immunoSEQ multiplex PCR, the TCRdb table keeps only in-frame clones and is missing some. V, J and clone size are those of that table, while D and trimming were read from the DNA. The sample carries about 26,000 clones, more than 70% recorded once. The sequence was collected from a human donor in a cohort sampled during active COVID-19. The chain couples TRBV11-1 to TRBJ1-1, with 7 bases that match TRBD1. The sample was peripheral blood. The CDR3 loop reads CASSVGGTQNTEAFF. Written as DNA, the CDR3 is TGTGCCAGCAGCGTAGGGGGCACCCAGAACACTGAAGCTTTCTTT.